The T cell receptor beta chain under discussion was sequenced for a study of OX40 agonist ivuxolimab in advanced cancers. Concerning the study at large: The costimulatory receptor OX40 (CD134) was targeted by ivuxolimab, a fully human IgG2 agonistic monoclonal antibody. Patients were allowed to have had prior anti-PD-1, anti-PD-L1 or anti-CTLA-4 therapy, and roughly two fifths of the dose-escalation patients had been treated with checkpoint inhibitors. A male proportion of around 81% and a mean age of approximately 62 years, ranging from 23 to 79, were recorded for the dose-escalation cohort. The paper covers the monotherapy dose-escalation part of the phase I ivuxolimab trial, which included N of about 50 patients. Of the 50 or so patients in dose escalation, about 20 had hepatocellular carcinoma, some 15 had melanoma, 9 had renal cell carcinoma and 9 had head and neck cancer. Peripheral TCRbeta sequencing aimed to test whether ivuxolimab altered TCR sequence diversity and caused clonal T-cell expansion. Partial responses were achieved by three dose-escalation patients, of whom one had hepatocellular carcinoma and two had cutaneous melanoma. Intravenous ivuxolimab was administered to patients every 2 weeks at six dose levels: 0.01, 0.1, 0.3, 1.5, 3 and 10 mg/kg. General study outcomes and caveats: Which antigens the clonally expanded peripheral T cells were specific for was not determined. Low levels of normalized T-cell clonal expansion were also seen in some patients who did not respond. Clonal expansion of both CD4+ and CD8+ blood T cells was observed from baseline to week 6 at doses 0.1 to 3.0 mg/kg. In the 0.1-3.0 mg/kg groups, partial responders had among the lowest normalized peripheral clonal expansion, particularly in CD8+ T cells. After ivuxolimab, CD8+ T cells had more expanded clones than CD4+ T cells on average.

The germline V gene provides CDR1 MDHEN and CDR2 SYDVKM. Relative to germline, V is 1 base shorter and J is 0 bases shorter, with 10 bases between their ends. Taken from cysteine to phenylalanine, the CDR3 has 16 residues. Only the CDR3 region is kept as DNA, spanning 48 bases read in frame from base 1. Genomic DNA was isolated from the sorted cells so that the TCRbeta CDR3 region could be sequenced. The immunoSEQ Assay was used for sequencing of TCRbeta CDR3 regions. TCRdb took over this immuneACCESS table, retaining in-frame rearrangements with V and J assigned. Such tables are incomplete; in checked studies, under half of the missing clones stem from an unresolved V gene, and the remainder is unexplained. The sample table shows about 95,000 clones, and roughly 90% are seen once. The top ten hold roughly 2.5% of the sample. In the case of this clone: No antigen is known for it. No base quality values were provided; no much bigger clone lies one nucleotide off.

The trial excluded patients who had a history of autoimmune disease or who were on systemic immunosuppression. Peripheral blood for TCR sequencing was drawn from every dose cohort at baseline, at cycle 4 day 1 and at cycle 7 day 1. Samples were obtained from an open-label, multicenter, first-in-human phase I dose-escalation trial of ivuxolimab. Adults with locally advanced or metastatic melanoma, renal cell carcinoma, hepatocellular carcinoma or head and neck squamous cell carcinoma were enrolled in the trial. CD4+ and CD8+ T cells were sorted separately from peripheral blood before TCR sequencing.

Sequencing was performed on CD4+ or CD8+ T cells sorted from blood, taken in a trial of the OX40 agonist ivuxolimab. The receptor comes from an adult with an advanced solid tumor such as melanoma, head and neck, liver or kidney cancer. The V gene is TRBV28 and the J gene is TRBJ2-1; the D call is tentative, TRBD1 or TRBD2, as each matches 5 bases. The CDR3 sequence is CASSLSGLSSYNEQFF. The bases are TGTGCCAGCAGTTTATCGGGGCTTAGCTCCTACAATGAGCAGTTCTTC.